The clone carrying this T cell receptor beta chain was seen only a few times. Its cognate antigen is unknown. The same CDR3 arises from other DNA sequences in this sample as well. The data originate from a study of OX40 agonist ivuxolimab in advanced cancers. Clones were sequenced by immunoSEQ multiplex PCR, and TCRdb holds only the in-frame ones, with some missing. This sample has 20,000 to 25,000 clones; roughly 85% occur once, and the top ten carry roughly a sixth. This CDR3 contains 13 residues. From germline, CDR1 is SGHKS and CDR2 YYEKEE (reference sequence). The ends were cut back, 4 bases at V and 1 base at J, with 8 bases in the middle. Study-level findings and limits: The study observed clonal expansion of CD4+ and CD8+ blood T cells by week 6 at 0.1 to 3.0 mg/kg.

This clonotype was obtained from an adult with an advanced solid tumor such as melanoma, head and neck, liver or kidney cancer. This sample comprised CD4+ or CD8+ T cells sorted from blood, obtained in a trial of the OX40 agonist ivuxolimab. V is TRBV5-5 and J is TRBJ1-1; no firm D call. CDR3 region: CASSRITNTEAFF. DNA for the CDR3: TGTGCCAGCAGCCGGATAACGAACACTGAAGCTTTCTTT.